These 32 T cell receptor beta chains were all obtained from the same sample, sequenced in a study of control samples from healthy donors and cancer patients. Repertoires were generated with immunoSEQ multiplex PCR, while TCRdb's copy carries only in-frame clones and drops some. The table lists about 150,000 clones, around 96% of them singletons, with under 8.5% in the top ten. The sequencing sample was made of blood. Receptor source: a woman aged 40 to 50 in good health.

The chain recombines TRBV4-3 with TRBJ2-3; 10 positions match TRBD2. V was clipped by 0 bases and J by 5 bases; unmatched bases: 5. Germline V gene lookup returns CDR1 LGHNA and CDR2 YSLEER. The CDR3 is made up of 16 amino acids. CDR3 loop: CASSQEERGGLDTQYF. CDR3 sequence (DNA): TGCGCCAGCAGCCAAGAAGAGCGGGGGGGCCTAGATACGCAGTATTTT.

V and J are TRBV5-1 and TRBJ1-1; the D gene is possibly TRBD1 (6 bases). The CDR3 extends over 15 amino acids. Between the trimmed V and J ends, which lost 1 base and 1 base, there was a span of 11 bases. CDR1 and CDR2 (germline): SGHRS, YFSETQ. This CDR3 is CASSLTGSGNTEAFF. The CDR3 bases are TGCGCCAGCAGCTTGACAGGGAGTGGGAACACTGAAGCTTTCTTT.

V and J are TRBV5-1 and TRBJ2-3; D not resolved. V lost 0 bases and J lost 0, with 8 bases in between. The CDR3 is 15 amino acids. Germline-derived CDR1 and CDR2 are SGHRS and YFSETQ. This CDR3 reads CASSLASASTDTQYF. The CDR3 DNA reads as TGCGCCAGCAGCTTGGCTTCCGCCAGCACAGATACGCAGTATTTT. Full variable domain (missing parts from reference TRBV5-1 and TRBJ2-3): KAGVTQTPRYLIKTRGQQVTLSCSPISGHRSVSWYQQTPGQGLQFLFEYFSETQRNKGNFPGRFSGRQFSNSRSEMNVSTLELGDSALYLCASSLASASTDTQYFGPGTRLTVL.

The genes are TRBV7-2 and TRBJ2-7; D gene ambiguous. Per the germline V gene, CDR1 is SGHTA and CDR2 is FQGNSA. Trimming removed 3 bases from V and 3 bases from J, with 12 bases in between. The CDR3 has 14 amino acids. The CDR3 region has the DNA TGTGCCAGCAGCTTGATGCCAGCAGGCTACGAGCAGTACTTC. Translating it yields CASSLMPAGYEQYF.

The chain uses TRBV27 and TRBJ1-1; D not certain. Germline V gene lookup returns CDR1 MNHEY and CDR2 SMNVEV (reference sequence). The CDR3 consists of 12 residues. Trimming left V 6 bases short and J 0 bases short, with 5 bases between. CDR3 sequence: CASRGLNTEAFF. The CDR3 DNA is TGTGCCAGCAGAGGGTTGAACACTGAAGCTTTCTTT.

DNA for the CDR3: TGTGCCAGCAGCTACAGGGAAGAAGCTTTCTTT. Translating it yields CASSYREEAFF. The chain links TRBV13 to TRBJ1-1, with a tentative D call TRBD1 (6 bases). V lost 4 bases and J lost 8, with 8 bases in between. CDR1 is PRHDT, CDR2 FYEKMQ, per germline (reference sequence). The CDR3 loop spans 11 amino acids.

This chain joins TRBV4-1 and TRBJ2-2; D is undetermined. Germline CDR1 and CDR2: MGHRA and YSYEKL. Trimming took 0 bases from V and 0 from J, leaving 14 bases between them. The CDR3 contains 18 residues. CDR3 region: CASSQDTRGRANTGELFF. The CDR3 nucleotides read TGCGCCAGCAGCCAAGATACCCGCGGCAGAGCGAACACCGGGGAGCTGTTTTTT.

V and J are TRBV7-2 and TRBJ1-5; D not certain. Trimming left V 1 base short and J 0 bases short, with 4 bases between. Germline loops: CDR1 SGHTA, CDR2 FQGNSA. CDR3 length: 14 amino acids. The CDR3 protein is CASSLGVSNQPQHF. The DNA for the CDR3 is TGTGCCAGCAGCTTAGGAGTTAGCAATCAGCCCCAGCATTTT.

This rearrangement joins TRBV6-5 to TRBJ1-1; no definite D call. This CDR3 contains 15 residues. V lost 0 bases, J lost 0 bases, and 8 bases lay in between. In germline, CDR1 is MNHEY, CDR2 SVGAGI. CDR3 protein: CASSYSPDLNTEAFF. CDR3 coding DNA: TGTGCCAGCAGTTACTCGCCAGACTTGAACACTGAAGCTTTCTTT.

The chain has TRBV9 and TRBJ1-2; D uncertain. Trimming pared 4 bases from V and 7 bases from J, leaving 11 bases between. The CDR3 has 12 amino acids. Germline V gene sequence: CDR1 SGDLS, CDR2 YYNGEE. CDR3 sequence (DNA): TGTGCCAGCAGCTCCCGGGCTACTGGCTACACCTTC. It specifies CASSSRATGYTF.

This chain links TRBV7-2 with TRBJ2-3; no reliable D call. The CDR3 consists of 13 residues. Per the germline V gene, CDR1 is SGHTA and CDR2 is FQGNSA. V gave up 2 bases and J gave up 2 bases, with 5 bases separating them. The CDR3 DNA reads TGTGCCAGCAGCTTATTAGACACAGATACGCAGTATTTT. Amino acid sequence: CASSLLDTDTQYF.

The sample holds a few counts of this clone. The genes are TRBV5-1 and TRBJ1-2; D ambiguous. There are 14 residues in the CDR3. Germline values: CDR1 SGHRS, CDR2 YFSETQ. V shed 0 bases and J shed 0 bases, with 6 bases lying between them. Written as DNA, the CDR3 is TGCGCCAGCAGCTTGGCCCCCCCTAACTATGGCTACACCTTC. As protein: CASSLAPPNYGYTF.

Points on this clone: Other nucleotide sequences from this sample produce the same CDR3. V and J are TRBV9 and TRBJ2-1, with a tentative D call TRBD2 (5 bases). The CDR3 sequence is 15 residues long. Trimming took off 0 bases at V and 1 base at J, with 8 bases between the two ends. Germline V gives CDR1 SGDLS, CDR2 YYNGEE. This chain's CDR3 is CASSVGGGSYNEQFF. The CDR3 DNA reads TGTGCCAGCAGCGTAGGCGGAGGATCCTACAATGAGCAGTTCTTC.

This clone was seen a single time. The chain couples TRBV19 to TRBJ1-1; TRBD1 is a possible D gene (6 bases). Germline CDR1 is LNHDA and CDR2 is SQIVND (reference sequence). The V end lost 1 base, the J end lost 4 bases, and 13 bases lay between the germline ends. The CDR3 sequence is 15 residues long. CDR3 sequence reads: CASSIGGTGRTEAFF. CDR3 sequence (DNA): TGTGCCAGTAGTATAGGCGGTACAGGGCGCACTGAAGCTTTCTTT.

The chain recombines TRBV19 with TRBJ1-6; D unclear. The CDR3 has 12 residues. CDR1 is LNHDA, CDR2 SQIVND, per germline (reference sequence). V was trimmed by 6 bases and J by 8 bases, leaving 8 bases between them. The DNA of the CDR3 is TGTGCCAGTAGCGACTCAGATTCACCCCTCCACTTT. Protein: CASSDSDSPLHF.

The chain employs TRBV6-4 and TRBJ1-4; 7 bases are a match to TRBD1. V was clipped by 1 base and J by 10 bases; unmatched bases: 6. In germline, CDR1 is MRHNA, CDR2 SNTAGT. This CDR3 spans 14 amino acids. As DNA, the CDR3 is TGTGCCAGCAGTGACTGGAGACAGGGCGGAAAACTGTTTTTT. Translated, it gives CASSDWRQGGKLFF.

This clone was detected only a few times. The V gene is TRBV4-2, the J gene TRBJ1-5; D is perhaps TRBD1 (5 bases). Germline CDR1 and CDR2: LGHNA and YNFKEQ. The V gene lost 0 bases and the J gene lost 5 bases, with 11 bases spanning the gap. CDR3 length: 15 amino acids. This chain's CDR3 is CASSQDGSRDQPQHF. The CDR3, as DNA: TGTGCCAGCAGCCAAGACGGGTCCAGGGATCAGCCCCAGCATTTT.

The chain employs TRBV4-3 and TRBJ2-2; 8 nucleotides line up with TRBD1. CDR3 length: 16 amino acids. Germline CDR1 LGHNA, CDR2 YSLEER. Losses at the gene ends were 0 bases for V and 3 bases for J; bases not matched to a gene: 3. The CDR3 protein is CASSQERTGYTGELFF. DNA of the CDR3: TGCGCCAGCAGCCAAGAGCGGACAGGGTACACCGGGGAGCTGTTTTTT.

The chain combines TRBV7-8 with TRBJ1-4, with D possibly being TRBD1 (5 bases). The CDR3 length is 14 residues. Trimming cost V 3 bases and J 4 bases, with 9 bases left between them. Germline assignment: CDR1 SGHVS and CDR2 FQNEAQ. The CDR3 protein is CASSFRGNNEKLFF. The DNA of the CDR3 is TGTGCCAGCAGCTTTAGGGGAAATAATGAAAAACTGTTTTTT.

A single count supports this clone. The CDR3 DNA follows: TGTGCCAGCAGTCCCTCCACGGGAGAGAGCAATCAGCCCCAGCATTTT. This sequence encodes CASSPSTGESNQPQHF. The V and J genes are TRBV27 and TRBJ1-5; no clear D gene. V was cut by 5 bases and J by 1 base, with 15 bases left in between. Per the germline V gene, CDR1 is MNHEY and CDR2 is SMNVEV (reference sequence). This CDR3 contains 16 residues.

This rearrangement joins TRBV5-4 to TRBJ2-7; D could derive from TRBD1 or TRBD2 (5 bases each). The CDR3 has 14 amino acids. V was pared by 0 bases and J by 5 bases, with 12 bases between. Germline assignment: CDR1 SGHNT and CDR2 YYREEE (reference sequence). Written as DNA, the CDR3 is TGTGCCAGCAGCTTGGGAGGGGCAGTCCACGAGCAGTACTTC. Protein product: CASSLGGAVHEQYF.

The CDR3 sequence is CSVGEGRNNSPLHF. CDR3 in DNA: TGCAGCGTGGGCGAGGGACGGAATAATTCACCCCTCCACTTT. V gene TRBV29-1 combines with J gene TRBJ1-6, with D tentatively TRBD1 (5 bases). The CDR3 is made up of 14 amino acids. Germline-derived CDR1 and CDR2 are SQVTM and ANQGSEA. The ends were cut back, 6 bases at V and 5 bases at J, with 14 bases in the middle.

The chain joins TRBV20-1 to TRBJ2-7; tentatively, D is TRBD1 (5 bases). V shed 6 bases and J shed 5 bases, with 11 bases lying between them. The CDR3 is 11 amino acids. Germline V gene lookup returns CDR1 DFQATT and CDR2 SNEGSKA (reference sequence). CDR3 protein: CSAVQGDEQYF. CDR3 nucleotides: TGCAGTGCCGTGCAGGGCGACGAGCAGTACTTC.

This CDR3 is CASSDPGQPNTEAFF. DNA for the CDR3: TGTGCCAGCAGTGACCCGGGACAGCCGAACACTGAAGCTTTCTTT. V is TRBV6-1 and J is TRBJ1-1; 7 bases line up with TRBD1. J was trimmed by 1 base and V by 3 bases; bases with no gene match: 5. Germline V gene data show CDR1 as MNHNS and CDR2 as SASEGT. The CDR3 has 15 amino acids.

V is TRBV3-1 (or the pseudogene TRBV3-2) and J is TRBJ1-4; no clear D gene. Deletions cut 4 bases from V and 7 bases from J, with 7 bases between. Germline CDR1 is LGHDT and CDR2 is YNNKEL (reference sequence). The CDR3 contains 12 residues. The CDR3 region has the DNA TGTGCCAGCAGCCCCGTCCCTGAAAAACTGTTTTTT. Its protein product is CASSPVPEKLFF.

V is TRBV6-6 and J is TRBJ2-3, with 10 bases that match TRBD2. After removal of 5 bases from V and 8 bases from J, the junction contained 4 bases not matched to a gene. Germline CDR1 is MNHNY and CDR2 is SVGAGI (reference sequence). The CDR3 spans 13 residues. CDR3 amino acids: CASSSGGGGTQYF. For the CDR3, the DNA is TGTGCCAGCAGTAGCGGGGGGGGCGGTACGCAGTATTTT.

The chain combines TRBV6-2 or TRBV6-3 with TRBJ2-7; perhaps TRBD2 as D (5 bases). The CDR3 extends over 15 amino acids. Deletions cut 6 bases from V and 2 bases from J, with 17 bases between. Germline loops: CDR1 MNHEY, CDR2 SVGEGT. The CDR3 loop is CASSATRFSPYEQYF. The DNA for the CDR3 is TGTGCCAGCAGCGCCACTAGATTCAGCCCCTACGAGCAGTACTTC.

The chain joins TRBV3-1 (or the pseudogene TRBV3-2) to TRBJ1-5; D is ambiguous. Germline CDR1 LGHDT, CDR2 YNNKEL (reference sequence). The CDR3 loop spans 14 amino acids. The ends were cut back, 4 bases at V and 0 bases at J, with 7 bases in the middle. CDR3 DNA: TGTGCCAGCAGCCTTTCATATAGCAATCAGCCCCAGCATTTT. Translation: CASSLSYSNQPQHF.

The chain combines TRBV5-6 with TRBJ2-2; 12 bases are a match to TRBD2. The CDR3 sequence is 16 residues long. J was trimmed by 4 bases and V by 2 bases; bases with no gene match: 3. Germline CDR1 reads SGHDT; CDR2 reads YYEEEE. The CDR3: CASSFRTSGITGELFF. CDR3 sequence (DNA): TGTGCCAGCAGCTTCAGGACTAGCGGGATCACCGGGGAGCTGTTTTTT.

The chain joins TRBV7-3 to TRBJ2-3; TRBD2 matches at 9 bases. Germline CDR1 reads SGHTA; CDR2 reads FQGTGA. The CDR3 extends over 15 amino acids. Trimming removed 1 base from V and 4 bases from J; junction bases left unmatched: 3. In DNA form, the CDR3 reads TGTGCCAGCAGCTTAAGCGCGGGGGGGGCAGATACGCAGTATTTT. The encoded protein is CASSLSAGGADTQYF. The whole variable domain, remainder taken from reference TRBV7-3 and TRBJ2-3, is GAGVSQTPSNKVTEKGKYVELRCDPISGHTALYWYRQSLGQGPEFLIYFQGTGAADDSGLPNDRFFAVRPEGSVSTLKIQRTERGDSAVYLCASSLSAGGADTQYFGPGTRLTVL.

V is TRBV5-1 and J is TRBJ2-7; tentative D call: TRBD2 (6 bases). The V end was cut by 2 bases, the J end by 4 bases, with 10 bases between. Per germline, CDR1 SGHRS and CDR2 YFSETQ. This CDR3 has 13 amino acids. CDR3 nucleotides: TGCGCCAGCAGCTTAGCAGGGAGGTACGAGCAGTACTTC. The encoded protein is CASSLAGRYEQYF.

The V call is TRBV6-5, the J call TRBJ2-3; D call uncertain. V lost 0 bases, J lost 0 bases, and 7 bases lay in between. This CDR3 has 15 residues. The germline gives CDR1 MNHEY, CDR2 SVGAGI. This CDR3 is CASSYSGGSTDTQYF. CDR3 DNA sequence: TGTGCCAGCAGTTACTCTGGTGGCAGCACAGATACGCAGTATTTT.